The clone carrying this TCR beta chain has ten or more counts. The record originates from a study of T cells after yellow fever vaccination. Study at large: The fractions with low cell numbers were processed using SMART-Seq v4 Ultra Low Input.

Template switching with 5'RACE generated the TCR cDNA and added a universal primer site and UMIs. TCRdb called the 5' RACE reads again in MiXCR, with one record for every CDR3 protein. This sample has 300,000 to 400,000 distinct CDR3 sequences; about 9.5% occur once, and the top ten carry about a sixth. The CDR3 is made up of 16 amino acids. Trimming removed 5 bases from V and 0 bases from J, with 14 bases in between. V gene TRBV12-3 or TRBV12-4 combines with J gene TRBJ1-5, with D hard to call. This sequence was found in a man between 18 and 35 years old who received the YFV17D yellow fever vaccine. Sequencing was performed on PBMCs, taken on the day of the first yellow fever vaccination. CDR3 loop: CASSPSAGYSNQPQHF. For the CDR3, the DNA is TGTGCCAGCAGTCCCTCGGCCGGCTATAGCAATCAGCCCCAGCATTTT.